This T cell receptor (beta chain) was retrieved from a study of radiotherapy plus CTLA-4 blockade in lung cancer. Study in general: Objective responses emerged in around a sixth of patients, and roughly 30% attained disease control.

Study-wide results and caveats: Blood saw expansion of tumor-derived TCR clones after radiotherapy plus ipilimumab.

There are 11 residues in the CDR3. Per germline, CDR1 SGHVS and CDR2 FQNEAQ. Trimming stripped 2 bases from V and 5 bases from J, with 2 bases between. Sequenced by immunoSEQ multiplex PCR; TCRdb stores in-frame clones only, minus some. Altogether nearly 110,000 clones are present, 70% to 90% being singletons, with the ten largest covering roughly 2.5%. Details on this clone: Antigen specificity is unknown.

Sample: peripheral blood, taken from a patient treated with radiotherapy plus ipilimumab. The V and J genes are TRBV7-8 and TRBJ2-3, with no clear D. The TCR comes from a human donor with non-small cell lung cancer that progressed on radiotherapy plus ipilimumab. Some clones in this sample may be carry-over from other donors' samples. The CDR3 region has the DNA TGTGCCAGCAGCTTACAAGATACGCAGTATTTT. This encodes CASSLQDTQYF.